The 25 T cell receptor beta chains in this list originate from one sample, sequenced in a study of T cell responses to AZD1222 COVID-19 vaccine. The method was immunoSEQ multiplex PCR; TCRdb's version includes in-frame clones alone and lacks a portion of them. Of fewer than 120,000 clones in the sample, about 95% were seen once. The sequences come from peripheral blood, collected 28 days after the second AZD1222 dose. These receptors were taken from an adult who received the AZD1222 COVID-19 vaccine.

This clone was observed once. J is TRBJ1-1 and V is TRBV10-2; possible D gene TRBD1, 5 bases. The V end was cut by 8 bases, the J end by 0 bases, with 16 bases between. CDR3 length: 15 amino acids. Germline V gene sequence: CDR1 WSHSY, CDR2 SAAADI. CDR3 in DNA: TGCGCCAGCCTGACGGGGGGAGACATGAACACTGAAGCTTTCTTT. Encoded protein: CASLTGGDMNTEAFF.

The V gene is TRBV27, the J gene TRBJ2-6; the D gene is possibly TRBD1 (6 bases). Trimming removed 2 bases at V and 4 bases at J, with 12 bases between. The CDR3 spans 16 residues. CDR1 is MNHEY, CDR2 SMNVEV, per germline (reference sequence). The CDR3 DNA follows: TGTGCCAGCAGTTTAGACAGGCGGCCCGGGGCCAACGTCCTGACTTTC. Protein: CASSLDRRPGANVLTF.

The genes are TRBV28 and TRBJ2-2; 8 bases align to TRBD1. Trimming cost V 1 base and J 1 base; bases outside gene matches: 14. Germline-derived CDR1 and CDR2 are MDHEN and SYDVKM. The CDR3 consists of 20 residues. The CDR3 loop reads CASSLYLLGGQDWNTGELFF. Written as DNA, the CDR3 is TGTGCCAGCAGTTTATACCTATTAGGGGGACAGGATTGGAACACCGGGGAGCTGTTTTTT.

The CDR3 sequence is CASSWDRNPTYEQYF. CDR3 in DNA: TGCGCCAGCAGTTGGGACAGGAATCCTACCTACGAGCAGTACTTC. The chain uses TRBV10-1 and TRBJ2-7; TRBD1 aligns across 8 bases. J gave up 2 bases and V 5 bases, and 8 bases lay outside the gene matches. This CDR3 region has 15 residues. Germline V CDR1 and CDR2: WNHNN, SYGVQD (reference sequence).

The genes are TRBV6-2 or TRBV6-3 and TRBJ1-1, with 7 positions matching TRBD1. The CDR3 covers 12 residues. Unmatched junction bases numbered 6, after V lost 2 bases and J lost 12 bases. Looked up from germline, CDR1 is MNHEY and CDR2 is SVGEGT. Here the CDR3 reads CASSYGGDRSFF. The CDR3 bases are TGTGCCAGCAGTTACGGGGGGGACAGATCTTTCTTT.

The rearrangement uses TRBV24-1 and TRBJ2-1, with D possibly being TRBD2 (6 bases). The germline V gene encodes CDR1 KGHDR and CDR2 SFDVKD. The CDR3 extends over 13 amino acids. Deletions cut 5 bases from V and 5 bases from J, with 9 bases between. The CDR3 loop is CATSGGLHNEQFF. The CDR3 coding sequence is TGTGCCACCAGTGGGGGACTCCACAATGAGCAGTTCTTC.

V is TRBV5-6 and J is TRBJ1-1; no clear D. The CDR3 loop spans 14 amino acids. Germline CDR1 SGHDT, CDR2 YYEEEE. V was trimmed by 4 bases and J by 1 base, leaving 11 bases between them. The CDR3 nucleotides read TGTGCCAGCAGCCGTCGTTTGTGGAACACTGAAGCTTTCTTT. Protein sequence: CASSRRLWNTEAFF. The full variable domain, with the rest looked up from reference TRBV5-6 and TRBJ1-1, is DAGVTQSPTHLIKTRGQQVTLRCSPKSGHDTVSWYQQALGQGPQFIFQYYEEEERQRGNFPDRFSGHQFPNYSSELNVNALLLGDSALYLCASSRRLWNTEAFFGQGTRLTVV.

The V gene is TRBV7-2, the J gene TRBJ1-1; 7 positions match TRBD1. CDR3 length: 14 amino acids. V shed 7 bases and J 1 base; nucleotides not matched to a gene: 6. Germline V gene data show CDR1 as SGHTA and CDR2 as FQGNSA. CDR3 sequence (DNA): TGTGCCAGCACAACCGGGACAGCGAACACTGAAGCTTTCTTT. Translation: CASTTGTANTEAFF.

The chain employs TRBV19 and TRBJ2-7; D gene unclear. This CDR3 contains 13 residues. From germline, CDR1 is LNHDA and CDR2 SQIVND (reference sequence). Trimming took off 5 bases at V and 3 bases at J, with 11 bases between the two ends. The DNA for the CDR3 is TGTGCCAGTAGTTCCGATACCCTCTACGAGCAGTACTTC. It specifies CASSSDTLYEQYF. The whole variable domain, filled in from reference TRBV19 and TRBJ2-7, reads DGGITQSPKYLFRKEGQNVTLSCEQNLNHDAMYWYRQDPGQGLRLIYYSQIVNDFQKGDIAEGYSVSREKKESFPLTVTSAQKNPTAFYLCASSSDTLYEQYFGPGTRLTVT.

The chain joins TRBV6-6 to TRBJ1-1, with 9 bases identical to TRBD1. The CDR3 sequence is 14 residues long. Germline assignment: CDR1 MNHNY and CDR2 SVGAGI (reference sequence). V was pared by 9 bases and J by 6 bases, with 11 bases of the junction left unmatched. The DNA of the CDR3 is TGTGCCAGTTCTCTGACAGGGGGTAAAGCTGAAGCTTTCTTT. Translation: CASSLTGGKAEAFF.

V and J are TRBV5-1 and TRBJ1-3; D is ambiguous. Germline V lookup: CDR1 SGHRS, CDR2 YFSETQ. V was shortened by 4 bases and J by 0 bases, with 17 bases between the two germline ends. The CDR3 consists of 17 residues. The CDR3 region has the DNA TGCGCCAGCAGCCCGGAGGGCAGGTCCTTCTCTGGAAACACCATATATTTT. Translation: CASSPEGRSFSGNTIYF. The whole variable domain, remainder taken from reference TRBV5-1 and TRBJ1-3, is KAGVTQTPRYLIKTRGQQVTLSCSPISGHRSVSWYQQTPGQGLQFLFEYFSETQRNKGNFPGRFSGRQFSNSRSEMNVSTLELGDSALYLCASSPEGRSFSGNTIYFGEGSWLTVV.

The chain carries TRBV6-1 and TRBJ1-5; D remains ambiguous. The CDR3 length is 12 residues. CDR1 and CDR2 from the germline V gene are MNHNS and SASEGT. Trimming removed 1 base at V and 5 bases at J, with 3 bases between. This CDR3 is CASSEVDQPQHF. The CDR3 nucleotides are TGTGCCAGCAGTGAAGTGGATCAGCCCCAGCATTTT.

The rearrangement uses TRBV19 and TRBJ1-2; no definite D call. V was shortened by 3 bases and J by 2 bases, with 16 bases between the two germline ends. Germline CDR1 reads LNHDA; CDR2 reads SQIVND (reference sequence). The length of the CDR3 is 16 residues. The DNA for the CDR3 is TGTGCCAGTAGTATGATTACGGCCCGAGGAAACTATGGCTACACCTTC. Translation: CASSMITARGNYGYTF.

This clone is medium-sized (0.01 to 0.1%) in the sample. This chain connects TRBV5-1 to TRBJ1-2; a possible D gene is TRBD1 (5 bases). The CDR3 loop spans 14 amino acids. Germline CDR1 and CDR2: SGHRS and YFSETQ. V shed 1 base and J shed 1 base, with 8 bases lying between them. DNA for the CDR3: TGCGCCAGCAGCTTGTCAGGGAGTAACTATGGCTACACCTTC. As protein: CASSLSGSNYGYTF.

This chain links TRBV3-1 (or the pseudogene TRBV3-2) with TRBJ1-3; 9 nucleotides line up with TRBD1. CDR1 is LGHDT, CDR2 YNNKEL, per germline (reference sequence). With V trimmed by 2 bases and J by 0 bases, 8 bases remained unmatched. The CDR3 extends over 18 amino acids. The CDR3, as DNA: TGTGCCAGCAGCCAAATAAGGGGACAGGGACACTCTGGAAACACCATATATTTT. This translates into CASSQIRGQGHSGNTIYF.

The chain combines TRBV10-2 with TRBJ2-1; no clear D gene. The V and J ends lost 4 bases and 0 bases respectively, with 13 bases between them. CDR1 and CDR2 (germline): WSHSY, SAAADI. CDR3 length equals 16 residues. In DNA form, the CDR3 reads TGCGCCAGCAGTGGCCGGACGGAAGTCTCCTACAATGAGCAGTTCTTC. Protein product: CASSGRTEVSYNEQFF.

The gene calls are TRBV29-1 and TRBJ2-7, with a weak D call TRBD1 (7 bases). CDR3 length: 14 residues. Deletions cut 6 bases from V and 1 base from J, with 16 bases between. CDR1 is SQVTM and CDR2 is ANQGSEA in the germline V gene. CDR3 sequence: CSVGGQSVSYEQYF. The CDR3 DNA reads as TGCAGCGTCGGGGGACAGAGCGTGTCCTACGAGCAGTACTTC.

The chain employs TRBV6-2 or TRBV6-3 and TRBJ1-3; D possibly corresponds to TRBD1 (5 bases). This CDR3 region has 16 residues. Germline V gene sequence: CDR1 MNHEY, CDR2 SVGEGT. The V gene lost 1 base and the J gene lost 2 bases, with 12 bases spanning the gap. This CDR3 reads CASSYWGTITGNTIYF. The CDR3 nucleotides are TGTGCCAGCAGTTACTGGGGGACTATTACTGGAAACACCATATATTTT.

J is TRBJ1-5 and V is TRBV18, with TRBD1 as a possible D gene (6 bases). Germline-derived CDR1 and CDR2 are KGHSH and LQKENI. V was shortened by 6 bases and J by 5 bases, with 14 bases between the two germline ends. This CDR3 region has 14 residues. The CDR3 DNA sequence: TGTGCCAGCTCGGGGGGGGCAGCGGATCAGCCCCAGCATTTT. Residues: CASSGGAADQPQHF.

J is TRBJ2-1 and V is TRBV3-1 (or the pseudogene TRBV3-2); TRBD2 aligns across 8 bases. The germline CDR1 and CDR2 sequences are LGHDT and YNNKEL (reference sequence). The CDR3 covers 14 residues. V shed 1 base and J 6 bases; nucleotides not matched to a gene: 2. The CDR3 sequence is CASSQAGGGNEQFF. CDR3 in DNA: TGTGCCAGCAGCCAAGCGGGGGGGGGCAATGAGCAGTTCTTC.

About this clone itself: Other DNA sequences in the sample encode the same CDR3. The CDR3 sequence: CASSLKGDTEAFF. DNA for the CDR3: TGCGCCAGCAGCTTAAAGGGTGACACTGAAGCTTTCTTT. The J gene is TRBJ1-1, the V gene TRBV5-1; no definite D call. This CDR3 region has 13 residues. Trimming stripped 2 bases from V and 3 bases from J, with 8 bases between. Germline values: CDR1 SGHRS, CDR2 YFSETQ.

CDR3: CASSERDREFYEQFF. CDR3 DNA sequence: TGTGCCAGCAGTGAAAGGGACAGGGAGTTCTATGAGCAGTTCTTC. V usage is TRBV6-1 and J usage is TRBJ2-1; 9 bases line up with TRBD1. CDR3 length: 15 amino acids. Germline values: CDR1 MNHNS, CDR2 SASEGT. Trimming removed 2 bases from V and 8 bases from J; junction bases left unmatched: 7.

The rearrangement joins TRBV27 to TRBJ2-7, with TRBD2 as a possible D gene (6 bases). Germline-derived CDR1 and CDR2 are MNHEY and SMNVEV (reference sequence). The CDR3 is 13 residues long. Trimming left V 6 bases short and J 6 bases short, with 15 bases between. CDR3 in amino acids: CASSLQGLREQYF. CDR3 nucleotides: TGTGCCAGCAGCCTCCAGGGACTTCGCGAGCAGTACTTC.

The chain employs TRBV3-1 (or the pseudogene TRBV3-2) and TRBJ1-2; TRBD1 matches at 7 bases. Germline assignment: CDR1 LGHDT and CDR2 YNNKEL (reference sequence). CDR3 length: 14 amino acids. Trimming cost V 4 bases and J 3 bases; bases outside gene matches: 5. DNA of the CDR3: TGTGCCAGCAGCCCGGGGACAGCCTACTATGGCTACACCTTC. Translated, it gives CASSPGTAYYGYTF.

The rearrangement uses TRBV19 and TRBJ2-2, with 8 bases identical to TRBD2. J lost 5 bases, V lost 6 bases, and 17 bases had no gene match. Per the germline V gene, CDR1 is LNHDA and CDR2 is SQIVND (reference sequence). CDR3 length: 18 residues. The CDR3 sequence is CASRFRRDGGVETGELFF. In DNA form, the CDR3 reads TGTGCCAGTAGATTCCGCCGGGACGGGGGGGTAGAAACCGGGGAGCTGTTTTTT. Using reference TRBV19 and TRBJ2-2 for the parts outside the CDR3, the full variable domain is DGGITQSPKYLFRKEGQNVTLSCEQNLNHDAMYWYRQDPGQGLRLIYYSQIVNDFQKGDIAEGYSVSREKKESFPLTVTSAQKNPTAFYLCASRFRRDGGVETGELFFGEGSRLTVL.